What follows are 14 T cell receptor beta chains derived from one specimen sequenced in a study of blood T cells in healthy people across ages. The second PCR ran about 6 to 11 cycles with a sample-barcoded 5' primer and J-beta primers. One entry per CDR3 protein, called by TCRdb with MiXCR from the 5' RACE reads. The repertoire includes around 1,700,000 distinct CDR3 sequences, 28% of them detected once, and over 7% sits in the top ten. Sequencing was done on a sample of blood. These receptors all come from a woman aged 25 to 45 in good health.

The chain combines TRBV3-1 with TRBJ2-3, with 7 nucleotides matching TRBD2. V shed 4 bases, J shed 2 bases, and the junction held 21 bases outside the gene matches. Germline V CDR1 and CDR2: LGHDT, YNNKEL (reference sequence). The CDR3 loop spans 20 amino acids. CDR3 loop: CASSPKWGYLSGVLTDTQYF. In nucleotides, the CDR3 is TGTGCCAGCAGCCCCAAATGGGGTTACTTAAGCGGGGTTCTCACAGATACGCAGTATTTT.

This clonotype turned up a few times. J is TRBJ2-2 and V is TRBV10-3, with D tentatively TRBD1 (5 bases). The CDR3 spans 15 residues. V lost 3 bases and J 3 bases, leaving 11 bases between the germline ends. The germline gives CDR1 ENHRY, CDR2 SYGVKD. DNA of the CDR3: TGTGCCATCAGTGACAGGACAACCGACACCGGGGAGCTGTTTTTT. Its translation is CAISDRTTDTGELFF.

The table lists this clonotype with many counts. The rearrangement uses TRBV4-1 and TRBJ2-3; weak D call: TRBD2 (5 bases). The CDR3 extends over 14 amino acids. Germline CDR1 MGHRA, CDR2 YSYEKL. Between the trimmed V and J ends, which lost 1 base and 11 bases, there was a span of 16 bases. Written as DNA, the CDR3 is TGCGCCAGCAGCCAAGCGGGAATCGGATTGAGGCAGTATTTT. Its protein is CASSQAGIGLRQYF.

The chain couples TRBV12-3 or TRBV12-4 to TRBJ2-1; no definite D call. This CDR3 region has 16 residues. V lost 1 base, J lost 2 bases, and 12 bases lay in between. The CDR3 nucleotides are TGTGCCAGCAGTTTAGGCCAGCTTGCTACCTACAATGAGCAGTTCTTC. It is translated as CASSLGQLATYNEQFF.

This clonotype occurred a few times. V is TRBV9 and J is TRBJ1-2, with 8 bases fitting TRBD1. This CDR3 region has 16 residues. CDR1 SGDLS and CDR2 YYNGEE come from the germline V gene. With 2 bases clipped from V and 8 bases from J, the junction kept 14 bases outside the gene matches. DNA of the CDR3: TGTGCCAGCAGCGTCCAGGACAGGGTTTTAGGGAGCGGCTACACCTTC. Protein: CASSVQDRVLGSGYTF. Together with reference TRBV9 and TRBJ1-2, the CDR3 gives the full variable domain: DSGVTQTPKHLITATGQRVTLRCSPRSGDLSVYWYQQSLDQGLQFLIQYYNGEERAKGNILERFSAQQFPDLHSELNLSSLELGDSALYFCASSVQDRVLGSGYTFGSGTRLTVV.

This chain uses TRBV12-3 or TRBV12-4 with TRBJ2-3, with D uncertain. V was shortened by 5 bases and J by 5 bases, with 17 bases between the two germline ends. The CDR3 contains 15 residues. The CDR3 here is CASSPGPLYGDTQYF. In nucleotides, the CDR3 is TGTGCCAGCAGTCCCGGCCCACTCTACGGAGATACGCAGTATTTT.

This clonotype was seen only a few times. J is TRBJ1-5 and V is TRBV4-2; D possibly corresponds to TRBD1 (6 bases). From germline, CDR1 is LGHNA and CDR2 YNFKEQ. V lost 3 bases to trimming and J lost 0 bases, with 12 bases between them. This CDR3 is built from 16 residues. The CDR3: CASSHRTDDSNQPQHF. DNA for the CDR3: TGTGCCAGCAGCCACCGGACAGATGATAGCAATCAGCCCCAGCATTTT.

The chain uses TRBV6-1 and TRBJ1-1; D is unresolved. Germline-derived CDR1 and CDR2 are MNHNS and SASEGT. V was shortened by 4 bases and J by 5 bases, with 20 bases between the two germline ends. The CDR3 sequence is 16 residues long. CDR3 coding DNA: TGTGCCAGCAGTGGCCATTTACAGCTTCATCATACTGAAGCTTTCTTT. Its translation: CASSGHLQLHHTEAFF.

This chain joins TRBV7-9 and TRBJ2-5, with TRBD1 identical over 7 bases. The CDR3 extends over 15 amino acids. Losses at the gene ends were 5 bases for V and 3 bases for J; bases not matched to a gene: 9. Germline V CDR1 and CDR2: SEHNR, FQNEAQ (reference sequence). DNA for the CDR3: TGTGCCAGCAGCCCAGAGACAGGGATTAAAGAGACCCAGTACTTC. Translation gives CASSPETGIKETQYF.

In regard to this clonotype: One end of the junction does not line up with germline, which may come from a read error. DNA for the CDR3: TGTGCCAACAGCCCGACGGCCCGGGATGCGCAGTATTTT. This gives the protein CANSPTARDAQYF. The chain has TRBV7-2 and TRBJ2-3; TRBD2 is a possible D gene (5 bases). This CDR3 is 13 amino acids long. The germline gives CDR1 SGHTA, CDR2 FQGNSA.

This chain connects TRBV14 to TRBJ1-3; D unresolved. Trimming stripped 0 bases from V and 4 bases from J, with 13 bases between. Germline V gene lookup returns CDR1 SGHDN and CDR2 FVKESK. This CDR3 region has 16 residues. CDR3 sequence (DNA): TGTGCCAGCAGCCAAGATATATTGAGACCCGGAAACACCATATATTTT. It is translated as CASSQDILRPGNTIYF.

This clonotype was seen repeatedly, ten times or more. The chain is built from TRBV29-1 and TRBJ2-1; TRBD2 matches at 13 bases. The CDR3 runs to 15 residues. Germline assignment: CDR1 SQVTM and CDR2 ANQGSEA. The ends lost 3 bases at V and 5 bases at J; junction bases unmatched: 4. The CDR3 region has the DNA TGCAGCGTTGATGGGACTAGCGGGGCAGACAATGAGCAGTTCTTC. It is translated as CSVDGTSGADNEQFF.

Many counts were recorded for this clonotype. This rearrangement joins TRBV9 to TRBJ2-5; D uncertain. CDR3 size: 15 residues. Germline CDR1 is SGDLS and CDR2 is YYNGEE. With 4 bases removed from V and 4 bases from J, the gap between germline ends came to 17 bases. CDR3 in DNA: TGTGCCAGCAGCCCCCTTGGAAGGAGTCGAGAGACCCAGTACTTC. Its protein is CASSPLGRSRETQYF.

This clonotype was detected ten times or more. The V call is TRBV11-2, the J call TRBJ2-7; tentatively, D is TRBD1 (6 bases). Germline assignment: CDR1 SGHAT and CDR2 FQNNGV. V shed 2 bases and J shed 1 base, with 15 bases lying between them. CDR3 length: 16 amino acids. The CDR3 sequence is CASSLLGQSKSYEQYF. CDR3 DNA sequence: TGTGCCAGCAGCTTACTTGGACAGTCAAAGTCCTACGAGCAGTACTTC.